This record covers a single T cell receptor beta chain. Its antigen remains unknown. These data are taken from a study of cytomegalovirus exposure and HLA in healthy donors. Study outcomes and limitations: TCR beta sequences reportedly predicted most subjects' HLA-A and HLA-B alleles accurately.

Vbeta (60) and Jbeta (13) primers were used in the PCR. Clones were sequenced by immunoSEQ multiplex PCR, and TCRdb holds only the in-frame ones, with some missing. The profile covers 99,000 or so clones, with around four fifths appearing a single time and 8.6% taken by the ten largest. CDR3 length: 15 amino acids. The junction had 6 bases not matched to a gene; V was cut back by 3 bases and J by 5 bases. Germline CDR1 reads LNHDA; CDR2 reads SQIVND (reference sequence). This clonotype originated in a woman aged 40 to 50 in good health and CMV-seropositive. The chain links TRBV19 to TRBJ2-2; 7 nucleotides line up with TRBD2. Sequenced material: PBMCs. CDR3 nucleotide sequence: TGTGCCAGTAGTATCCGGGCGGGAGTGACCGGGGAGCTGTTTTTT. It is translated as CASSIRAGVTGELFF.